The T cell receptor beta chain described here comes from a study of shared clonotypes between healthy human individuals. The sample holds a few counts of this clone. Sequencing was performed with immunoSEQ multiplex PCR; in TCRdb, only in-frame clones are kept and a portion is missing. The sample consists of under 1,100,000 clones, around 74% of them appearing once. What was sequenced was memory CD4+ T cells sorted from blood. Documented subset: CD45RA-negative fraction. This sequence was found in a man aged 18 to 30 in good health.

The CDR3 loop is CASSEAGAGPYEQYF. Written as DNA, the CDR3 is TGTGCCAGCAGTGAAGCGGGGGCGGGACCCTACGAGCAGTACTTC. This chain links TRBV6-1 with TRBJ2-7; either TRBD1 or TRBD2 may fit D (6 bases each). Per the germline V gene, CDR1 is MNHNS and CDR2 is SASEGT. CDR3 length: 15 residues. V was cut by 0 bases and J by 2 bases, with 11 bases left in between.